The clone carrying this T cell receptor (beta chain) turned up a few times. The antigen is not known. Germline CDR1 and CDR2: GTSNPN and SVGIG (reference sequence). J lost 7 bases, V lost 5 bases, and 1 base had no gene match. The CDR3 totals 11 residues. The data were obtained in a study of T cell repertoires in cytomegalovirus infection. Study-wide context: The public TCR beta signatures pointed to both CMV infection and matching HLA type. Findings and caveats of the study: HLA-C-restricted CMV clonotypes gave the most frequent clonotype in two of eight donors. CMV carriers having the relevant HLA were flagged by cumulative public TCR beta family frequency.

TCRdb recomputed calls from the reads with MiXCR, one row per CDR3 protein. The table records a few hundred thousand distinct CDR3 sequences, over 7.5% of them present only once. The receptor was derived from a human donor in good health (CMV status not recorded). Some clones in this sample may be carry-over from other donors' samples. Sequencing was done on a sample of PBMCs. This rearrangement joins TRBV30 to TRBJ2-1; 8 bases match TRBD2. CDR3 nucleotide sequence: TGTGCCTGGGAGCGGGGGAATGAGCAGTTCTTC. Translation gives CAWERGNEQFF.